This TCR beta chain is drawn from a study of CD8 T cells in Susac syndrome. The overall study: At the time their blood was drawn, patients with Susac syndrome were either therapy-naive, on corticosteroids (with some of them also receiving intravenous immunoglobulin), or on intravenous immunoglobulin alone.

Notes on this clonotype: Its antigen remains unidentified.

It was with random hexamers that roughly 0.5 to 1 ug RNA was reverse transcribed. An immunoSEQ multiplex PCR generated amplified TCR beta CDR3 products spanning 54 Vbeta and 13 Jbeta. TCRdb reanalysed the immunoSEQ multiplex PCR reads using MiXCR and keeps one entry per CDR3 protein. The sample records 100,000 to 150,000 distinct CDR3 sequences, around 94% being singletons. Whole-study findings and limits: CD8+ clonal expansion in Susac peaked in TEMRA cells and active patients.

The receptor comes from a human donor with Susac syndrome. Material for sequencing was CD8+ T cells from PBMCs.

CDR3 loop: CASSDGGRQDEQFF. The CDR3 coding sequence is TGCGCCAGCAGTGATGGCGGGAGACAGGATGAGCAGTTCTTC. The chain links TRBV10-2 to TRBJ2-1; TRBD2 might be the D (7 bases). Trimming pared 3 bases from V and 8 bases from J, leaving 14 bases between. This CDR3 contains 14 residues. Germline V gene sequence: CDR1 WSHSY, CDR2 SAAADI.